The 23 T cell receptor beta chains below all came from one sample that was sequenced in a study of T cells after yellow fever vaccination. MiXCR, run by TCRdb on the 5' RACE reads, gives a single entry per CDR3 protein. This sample has approximately 600,000 distinct CDR3 sequences, with about 12% found just once. Material: PBMCs, obtained on the day of the yellow fever booster vaccination. Source of these receptors: a man younger than 40 who received the YFV17D yellow fever vaccine.

The chain couples TRBV24-1 to TRBJ2-7, with D maybe TRBD1 (6 bases). Germline V gene sequence: CDR1 KGHDR, CDR2 SFDVKD. The V and J ends lost 5 bases and 0 bases respectively, with 13 bases between them. This CDR3 has 15 residues. CDR3 protein: CATSVGRQVSYEQYF. DNA for the CDR3: TGTGCCACCAGTGTAGGGAGACAGGTCTCCTACGAGCAGTACTTC.

The CDR3 coding sequence is TGCGCCAGCAGCCCCGGGACTAGCGGGAGAGGGGCCTACGAGCAGTACTTC. Amino acids: CASSPGTSGRGAYEQYF. This sequence joins TRBV4-3 and TRBJ2-7, with 14 bases identical to TRBD2. CDR3 length equals 17 residues. V dropped 4 bases and J dropped 2; count of bases not matched to a gene: 7. Looked up from germline, CDR1 is LGHNA and CDR2 is YSLEER.

The gene calls are TRBV12-3 or TRBV12-4 and TRBJ1-1, with D unclear. V lost 3 bases and J 1 base, leaving 9 bases between the germline ends. The CDR3 totals 14 residues. The CDR3 here is CASSFYGRNTEAFF. For the CDR3, the DNA is TGTGCCAGCAGTTTTTACGGCAGGAACACTGAAGCTTTCTTT.

The chain joins TRBV4-3 to TRBJ1-1; D gene unclear. Per the germline V gene, CDR1 is LGHNA and CDR2 is YSLEER. V was shortened by 4 bases and J by 4 bases, with 13 bases between the two germline ends. This CDR3 is 14 amino acids long. CDR3 loop: CASSPKGHGTEAFF. CDR3 bases: TGCGCCAGCAGCCCGAAAGGGCACGGCACTGAAGCTTTCTTT.

The V call is TRBV6-5, the J call TRBJ2-4; weak D call: TRBD2 (6 bases). The CDR3 covers 15 residues. The germline CDR1 and CDR2 sequences are MNHEY and SVGAGI. Trimming removed 2 bases from V and 3 bases from J, with 11 bases in between. This CDR3 is CASSYPPGSKNIQYF. The CDR3 DNA follows: TGTGCCAGCAGTTACCCGCCCGGGAGCAAAAACATTCAGTACTTC.

This chain uses TRBV14 with TRBJ2-5, with 10 bases identical to TRBD2. This CDR3 has 15 residues. Germline V gene sequence: CDR1 SGHDN, CDR2 FVKESK. V was clipped by 1 base and J by 7 bases; unmatched bases: 6. The CDR3 here is CASSQVAGGLGTQYF. CDR3 DNA sequence: TGTGCCAGCAGCCAAGTAGCGGGAGGATTAGGGACCCAGTACTTC.

This clonotype was seen more than once but under ten times. The chain joins TRBV12-3 or TRBV12-4 to TRBJ2-7; 7 bases are a match to TRBD1. CDR3 length: 14 amino acids. J gave up 6 bases and V 6 bases, and 11 bases lay outside the gene matches. CDR3 DNA sequence: TGTGCCAGCAGGCCACAACTGACAGGGAGCGAGCAGTACTTC. Its translation is CASRPQLTGSEQYF.

V and J are TRBV4-3 and TRBJ2-7, with a weak D call TRBD1 (6 bases). In germline, CDR1 is LGHNA, CDR2 YSLEER. The CDR3 is 14 amino acids. The V and J ends lost 0 bases and 2 bases respectively, with 8 bases between them. The CDR3 here is CASSQDHRAYEQYF. The DNA of the CDR3 is TGCGCCAGCAGCCAAGATCACAGGGCCTACGAGCAGTACTTC.

This clonotype was observed at least ten times. The chain couples TRBV7-2 to TRBJ2-7; 8 bases fit TRBD2. This CDR3 is 14 amino acids long. The trim removed 5 bases at V and 7 bases at J, leaving 10 bases unmatched. Germline-derived CDR1 and CDR2 are SGHTA and FQGNSA. Written as DNA, the CDR3 is TGTGCCAGCAGCCCCGGGGGGGCTTCCCGAGAGCAGTACTTC. Protein: CASSPGGASREQYF.

This clonotype was counted a few times. CDR3 nucleotides: TGTGCCAGCAGTCCTAAAGGGAAGACTGGAAACACCATATATTTT. Its translation is CASSPKGKTGNTIYF. The J gene is TRBJ1-3, the V gene TRBV12-3 or TRBV12-4; D unclear. V gave up 5 bases and J gave up 2 bases, with 13 bases separating them. There are 15 residues in the CDR3.

In this sample, this clonotype turned up a few times. The V call is TRBV12-3 or TRBV12-4, the J call TRBJ2-1; no reliable D call. The V and J ends lost 2 bases and 10 bases respectively, with 9 bases between them. The CDR3 is 12 residues long. The DNA for the CDR3 is TGTGCCAGCAGTTTAATAAGATACGAGCAGTTCTTC. This codes for CASSLIRYEQFF.

The V gene is TRBV5-1, the J gene TRBJ2-1, with 9 bases that match TRBD1. The CDR3 loop spans 14 amino acids. Germline V gives CDR1 SGHRS, CDR2 YFSETQ. The V segment lost 7 bases and the J segment 8 bases; nucleotides outside the gene matches: 10. In DNA form, the CDR3 reads TGCGCCAGCGAGTCCGGGACAGGGATCGATGAGCAGTTCTTC. This translates into CASESGTGIDEQFF.

This clonotype was picked up many times. The chain is built from TRBV5-1 and TRBJ2-3; 9 nucleotides match TRBD1. Germline lookup yields CDR1 SGHRS and CDR2 YFSETQ. J lost 4 bases, V lost 0 bases, and 3 bases had no gene match. The CDR3 has 15 amino acids. CDR3 region: CASSLAGTGSDTQYF. The CDR3 nucleotides read TGCGCCAGCAGCTTGGCTGGGACAGGGTCAGATACGCAGTATTTT.

This clonotype was seen a few times. The chain uses TRBV5-1 and TRBJ2-6; no clear D. Trimming took 5 bases from V and 0 from J, leaving 9 bases between them. CDR1 and CDR2 (germline): SGHRS, YFSETQ. This CDR3 region has 15 residues. The chain's CDR3 is CASSLTYSGANVLTF. The CDR3 DNA is TGCGCCAGCAGTCTGACCTACTCTGGGGCCAACGTCCTGACTTTC.

The chain is built from TRBV3-1 and TRBJ1-5; unclear D gene. CDR1 LGHDT and CDR2 YNNKEL come from the germline V gene (reference sequence). The CDR3 loop spans 14 amino acids. The V end lost 3 bases, the J end lost 0 bases, and 6 bases lay between the germline ends. CDR3 coding DNA: TGTGCCAGCAGCCAGTCGGATAGCAATCAGCCCCAGCATTTT. Its protein product is CASSQSDSNQPQHF.

The J gene is TRBJ2-1, the V gene TRBV20-1; no firm D call. Trimming removed 6 bases from V and 9 bases from J, with 15 bases in between. CDR1 DFQATT and CDR2 SNEGSKA come from the germline V gene (reference sequence). The CDR3 covers 12 residues. In nucleotides, the CDR3 is TGCAGTGCCCCCCACCCTCTGGGTGAGCAGTTCTTC. It translates to CSAPHPLGEQFF.

The rearrangement links TRBV20-1 to TRBJ2-6, with D possibly TRBD1 on 5 matching bases. V was cut by 0 bases and J by 1 base, with 10 bases left in between. This CDR3 has 16 amino acids. The germline gives CDR1 DFQATT, CDR2 SNEGSKA (reference sequence). CDR3 bases: TGCAGTGCTAGAGATCCGACAGAATCTGGGGCCAACGTCCTGACTTTC. The encoded protein is CSARDPTESGANVLTF.

J is TRBJ2-5 and V is TRBV6-2 or TRBV6-3; 7 positions agree with TRBD1. V was clipped by 3 bases and J by 2 bases; unmatched bases: 6. The CDR3 covers 15 residues. CDR1 and CDR2 from the germline V gene are MNHEY and SVGEGT. The CDR3 DNA is TGTGCCAGCAGTTATGGAGACAGGGCACAAGAGACCCAGTACTTC. Protein product: CASSYGDRAQETQYF.

The rearrangement links TRBV30 to TRBJ2-6; D gene uncertain. The V end lost 0 bases, the J end lost 2 bases, and 2 bases lay between the germline ends. CDR3 size: 13 residues. CDR1 is GTSNPN and CDR2 is SVGIG in the germline V gene (reference sequence). The CDR3 spells CAWSVPGANVLTF. As DNA, the CDR3 is TGTGCCTGGAGTGTACCTGGGGCCAACGTCCTGACTTTC. The entire variable domain, with the rest obtained from reference TRBV30 and TRBJ2-6, is as follows: SQTIHQWPATLVQPVGSPLSLECTVEGTSNPNLYWYRQAAGRGLQLLFYSVGIGQISSEVPQNLSASRPQDRQFILSSKKLLLSDSGFYLCAWSVPGANVLTFGAGSRLTVL.

The chain uses TRBV29-1 and TRBJ2-7, with unresolved D. The germline V gene has CDR1 SQVTM and CDR2 ANQGSEA. V was pared by 1 base and J by 1 base, with 8 bases between. The CDR3 totals 13 residues. The CDR3 here is CSVEAEGSYEQYF. In DNA, the CDR3 is TGCAGCGTTGAAGCGGAAGGATCCTACGAGCAGTACTTC.

This clonotype has more than one count but fewer than ten. The J gene is TRBJ2-3, the V gene TRBV25-1; tentative D call: TRBD2 (5 bases). The ends were cut back, 6 bases at V and 1 base at J, with 8 bases in the middle. The CDR3 length is 13 residues. CDR1 is MGHDK, CDR2 SYGVNS, per germline. The DNA for the CDR3 is TGTGCCAGCAGAAAGGGAGGCACAGATACGCAGTATTTT. Its translation is CASRKGGTDTQYF.

The chain employs TRBV9 and TRBJ2-3; weak D call: TRBD2 (5 bases). Looked up from germline, CDR1 is SGDLS and CDR2 is YYNGEE. This CDR3 has 15 amino acids. Trimming removed 3 bases at V and 6 bases at J, with 17 bases between. The CDR3 DNA reads TGTGCCAGCAGCGCTCGCGCGGGTCACCCTGATACGCAGTATTTT. Translating it yields CASSARAGHPDTQYF.

This clonotype was recorded a few times. This sequence joins TRBV7-6 and TRBJ2-5; TRBD2 agrees at 13 bases. Per germline, CDR1 SGHVS and CDR2 FNYEAQ. The V gene end was trimmed by 3 bases and the J gene end by 2 bases; junction bases not matched to a gene: 9. The CDR3 loop spans 18 amino acids. CDR3 loop: CASSFGLAGAPLQETQYF. The CDR3 bases are TGTGCCAGCAGCTTCGGACTAGCGGGAGCGCCCTTACAAGAGACCCAGTACTTC.